The subject of this entry is one TCR beta chain. Its target is unknown. Regarding donors, all were healthy bone marrow donors. This entry comes from a study of cytomegalovirus exposure and HLA in healthy donors. Whole-study findings and limits: As immune exposure information, only CMV serostatus was available. Highest at DRB1 and lowest at HLA-C, TCR association rates differed among HLA loci in a later analysis.

This CDR3 region has 15 residues. V was cut by 6 bases and J by 1 base, with 16 bases left in between. Looked up from germline, CDR1 is MNHNS and CDR2 is SASEGT. PCR was performed using 60 Vbeta and 13 Jbeta primers. The repertoire was sequenced with immunoSEQ multiplex PCR; TCRdb's copy has only in-frame clones and lacks some. The sample consists of some 98,000 clones, around 81% of them appearing once. The material sequenced was PBMCs. The V call is TRBV6-1, the J call TRBJ2-7; D is perhaps TRBD1 (6 bases). The TCR was taken from a female donor in good health and CMV-seropositive. The CDR3 reads CASSPQGRFSYEQYF. The CDR3 DNA is TGTGCCAGCAGCCCACAGGGAAGGTTTTCCTACGAGCAGTACTTC.